Included here is one T cell receptor (beta chain) sequence, with context. Its antigen specificity is not known. No qualities accompany the bases; no much larger clone lies one base away. CDR1 and CDR2 (SGDLS, YYNGEE) derive from the germline V gene. The CDR3 runs 15 amino acids, cysteine and phenylalanine included. CDR3 DNA is the only sequence kept; it has 45 bases, read in frame from the first base. V loses 5 bases at its end and J loses 7 bases; junction bases beyond the gene matches: 8. Collaborating institutions collected whole blood in K2EDTA tubes following their own protocols. For TCRbeta analysis, collaborators shipped samples as frozen whole blood, isolated PBMCs, or DNA extracted from either of those sample types. TCRbeta CDR3 regions were amplified from genomic DNA using the immunoSEQ Assay, a bias-controlled multiplex PCR. In the paper's pipeline: The number of nucleated cells in each sample was estimated by amplification of reference gene primers within the assay. To quantify the absolute abundance of each unique TCRbeta CDR3 rearrangement, sequence reads were collapsed and filtered. For each sample, productive Simpson clonality was calculated as the square root of Simpson's diversity index across productive rearrangements. The source is immuneACCESS, and TCRdb retained only in-frame sequences with V and J called. Part of the clones is not carried over; for the studies checked, unresolved V genes explain less than half of this, and the remainder is unexplained. Clone size and V and J calls were adopted from that table, with D and trimming inferred from the DNA. In this sample the table shows 110,000 or so clones, 88% of which occur a single time. The ten largest make up 2% to 3% of the sample.

This entry belongs to a study of blood T cell repertoires in COVID-19 (dated by TCRdb to the early 2020s). In terms of the full investigation: The collaborator samples originated in the United States, Italy and Spain and spanned the acute and convalescent phases of COVID-19. The material from the prospective study consisted of cDNA or gDNA derived from T cells, B-cell-depleted T cells, or PBMCs. The dataset comprised deeply sampled blood TCRbeta repertoires from subjects exposed to, actively infected with, or recovered from COVID-19. The repertoires were released in a freely available public database intended as a resource for research on the immune response to SARS-CoV-2. Samples came from the ongoing ImmuneRACE study (first 160 participants) plus 1,254 subjects from 6 global collaborators. Nearly every sample came with metadata listing a de-identified subject ID, COVID-19 status, age in years and sex. Where available, HLA class I and class II types were taken from metadata supplied by the sample provider and were not determined by assay-based typing.

Broad study findings and their caveats: How much clinical and demographic metadata was included differed by source and by participant, and the metadata was provided uncurated.

Rearrangement joined TRBV9 to TRBJ1-6, with 8 middle bases fitting TRBD1. This clonotype originated in a human donor in a cohort sampled during active COVID-19. Input material: peripheral blood. The CDR3 protein is CASSEGTGGNSPLHF. The DNA reads TGTGCCAGCAGTGAGGGAACAGGGGGGAATTCACCCCTCCACTTT.